This is a list of T cell receptor beta chains from one sample in a study of blood T cell repertoires in COVID-19. Generated by immunoSEQ multiplex PCR, the TCRdb table keeps only in-frame clones and is missing some. This table has 65,000 to 85,000 clones, about 90% appearing once. The sample taken for sequencing was peripheral blood. These receptors all stem from a human donor in a cohort sampled during active COVID-19. Both conserved end residues are part of each CDR3. The D gene is left open where the match is weak. Clone sizes are given selectively: once, few, many, or a class where the clone is expanded.

v_call	j_call	clone_size	d_call	cdr3_aa
TRBV4-3	TRBJ2-7	once	.	CASSQDLTAEQYF
TRBV15	TRBJ2-1	once	.	CATSSGARQLKDNEQFF
TRBV7-8	TRBJ2-7	.	.	CASSLTTAPNYEQYF
TRBV7-2	TRBJ1-2	.	.	CASSLGPEDYGYTF
TRBV7-6	TRBJ2-7	.	.	CASSPRGGGQSYAQYF
TRBV5-1	TRBJ1-1	.	.	CASSPLVGGTEAFF
TRBV27	TRBJ2-7	.	TRBD1	CASSFQGAYEQYF
TRBV9	TRBJ2-3	.	TRBD2	CASSVRDYTDTQYF
TRBV28	TRBJ2-7	.	TRBD2	CASSIRTSGTYEQYF
TRBV5-1	TRBJ1-1	.	TRBD1	CASSLVTGANTEAFF
TRBV6-2/TRBV6-3	TRBJ2-7	once	.	CASSLVGVSSYEQYF
TRBV19	TRBJ1-2	.	.	CASNSPPSYGYTF
TRBV6-4	TRBJ2-3	once	TRBD2	CASSDSLAGGRDTQYF
TRBV6-1	TRBJ1-1	.	TRBD1	CASSDRGPGEAFF
TRBV5-4	TRBJ2-1	once	TRBD2	CASSLGSGKGNEQFF
TRBV18	TRBJ2-5	.	.	CASSLTGLGETQYF
TRBV7-8	TRBJ2-7	.	.	CASSTTGLEQYF
TRBV6-5	TRBJ2-7	.	TRBD1	CASRRDSKNHEQYF
TRBV12-3/TRBV12-4	TRBJ1-1	.	.	CASSLTGEAFF
TRBV7-6	TRBJ2-3	few	.	CASSLDAGGRADTQYF
TRBV19	TRBJ2-1	.	.	CASSIETAYNEQFF
TRBV6-5	TRBJ1-6	.	TRBD1	CASSYEGQGAGSPLHF
TRBV19	TRBJ1-2	.	TRBD1	CASSSGQGLSYTF
TRBV2	TRBJ2-7	.	TRBD2	CASDTSVISYEQYF
TRBV28	TRBJ2-1	.	TRBD1	CASSSTGARNEQFF
TRBV19	TRBJ1-5	few	TRBD1	CASSIVSQGARPQHF
TRBV19	TRBJ1-2	.	TRBD1	CASSIMAGGADGYTF
TRBV3-1/TRBV3-2	TRBJ2-7	.	.	CASSQVFYEQYF
TRBV28	TRBJ1-5	.	.	CAILGLYSNQPQHF